This entry lists 13 T cell receptor beta chains sequenced from one sample in a study of shared clonotypes between healthy human individuals. This table comes from immunoSEQ multiplex PCR, and its TCRdb copy is limited to in-frame clones, with some not included. Of 2 million to 2.5 million clones in the sample, approximately 90% were seen once. Source material: naive CD4+ T cells from PBMCs. The subset denotes: CD45RA+ positively selected. The receptor source for this set is a man aged 18 to 35 in good health. Some clones in this sample may be carry-over from other donors' samples.

This chain joins TRBV28 and TRBJ1-5; perhaps TRBD1 as D (6 bases). Per the germline V gene, CDR1 is MDHEN and CDR2 is SYDVKM. Trimming left V 4 bases short and J 5 bases short, with 18 bases between. The CDR3 length is 16 residues. The CDR3 coding sequence is TGTGCCAGCAGTTCCCGACCACAGGGTATAGATCAGCCCCAGCATTTT. Translation: CASSSRPQGIDQPQHF.

The V and J genes are TRBV10-3 and TRBJ2-1, with D tentatively TRBD1 or TRBD2 (5 bases each). The CDR3 length is 13 residues. V was shortened by 9 bases and J by 2 bases, with 11 bases between the two germline ends. The germline V gene has CDR1 ENHRY and CDR2 SYGVKD. The chain's CDR3 is CAIRGRTYNEQFF. The CDR3 DNA follows: TGTGCCATACGGGGCCGGACCTACAATGAGCAGTTCTTC.

CDR3 loop: CASRPRISGSGELFF. Here the CDR3 DNA reads TGCGCCAGCAGACCCCGGATTTCAGGGTCCGGGGAGCTGTTTTTT. V gene TRBV5-1 combines with J gene TRBJ2-2, with D tentatively TRBD1 (5 bases). Looked up from germline, CDR1 is SGHRS and CDR2 is YFSETQ. The CDR3 runs 15 residues. Trimming took 5 bases from V and 6 from J, leaving 17 bases between them.

V is TRBV27 and J is TRBJ1-1; no reliable D call. Trimming cost V 5 bases and J 4 bases, with 8 bases left between them. The CDR3 is 12 amino acids. Germline CDR1 is MNHEY and CDR2 is SMNVEV (reference sequence). CDR3 amino acids: CASSRHGTEAFF. The CDR3 DNA sequence: TGTGCCAGCAGTAGACATGGCACTGAAGCTTTCTTT.

The chain has TRBV28 and TRBJ1-4; D unresolved. The germline gives CDR1 MDHEN, CDR2 SYDVKM. The CDR3 is 12 amino acids. Trimming left V 7 bases short and J 7 bases short, with 10 bases between. CDR3 DNA sequence: TGTGCCAGCACAGTCGGTCGTGAAAAACTGTTTTTT. Encoded protein: CASTVGREKLFF.

The chain has TRBV10-3 and TRBJ1-2; no firm D call. CDR3 size: 12 residues. Trimming left V 6 bases short and J 6 bases short, with 11 bases between. Germline V gene data show CDR1 as ENHRY and CDR2 as SYGVKD. In DNA form, the CDR3 reads TGTGCCATCAGCGTCGACGGAGATGGCTACACCTTC. Amino acids: CAISVDGDGYTF.

The chain employs TRBV7-3 and TRBJ2-1, with 7 positions matching TRBD2. The ends lost 2 bases at V and 10 bases at J; junction bases unmatched: 5. CDR1 and CDR2 (germline): SGHTA, FQGTGA. The CDR3 has 13 amino acids. CDR3 sequence: CASSLAYSGEQFF. The CDR3 DNA reads TGTGCCAGCAGCTTAGCGTATAGCGGGGAGCAGTTCTTC.

This chain uses TRBV4-1 with TRBJ2-3; the D call may be TRBD1 or TRBD2 (5 bases each). The CDR3 consists of 14 residues. CDR1 MGHRA and CDR2 YSYEKL come from the germline V gene. V lost 2 bases, J lost 13 bases, and 19 bases lay in between. The CDR3 spells CASSQRDRNLGEYF. The CDR3 bases are TGCGCCAGCAGCCAACGGGACCGTAATCTGGGGGAGTATTTT.

The V gene is TRBV5-1, the J gene TRBJ2-1, with no clear D. Trimming took off 3 bases at V and 4 bases at J, with 8 bases between the two ends. Germline V CDR1 and CDR2: SGHRS, YFSETQ. The CDR3 totals 13 residues. The CDR3 is CASSSAIYNEQFF. The CDR3 region has the DNA TGCGCCAGCAGCTCGGCCATTTACAATGAGCAGTTCTTC.

As concerns this clone: Other DNA sequences in this sample translate to the same CDR3. V usage is TRBV2 and J usage is TRBJ2-7; D not resolved. This CDR3 is built from 13 residues. Deletions cut 5 bases from V and 0 bases from J, with 8 bases between. Germline loops: CDR1 SNHLY, CDR2 FYNNEI. The CDR3 protein is CASSPRPSYEQYF. CDR3 nucleotides: TGTGCCAGCAGTCCTCGTCCCTCCTACGAGCAGTACTTC.

The J gene is TRBJ2-2, the V gene TRBV19, with 7 bases aligning to TRBD1. The V segment lost 5 bases and the J segment 9 bases; nucleotides outside the gene matches: 9. CDR3 length: 14 residues. CDR1 is LNHDA, CDR2 SQIVND, per germline (reference sequence). The CDR3 nucleotides are TGTGCCAGTAGTGCACCACTACAGGGGTGGGAGCTGTTTTTT. The encoded protein is CASSAPLQGWELFF. The entire variable domain, with the rest obtained from reference TRBV19 and TRBJ2-2, is as follows: DGGITQSPKYLFRKEGQNVTLSCEQNLNHDAMYWYRQDPGQGLRLIYYSQIVNDFQKGDIAEGYSVSREKKESFPLTVTSAQKNPTAFYLCASSAPLQGWELFFGEGSRLTVL.

The chain has TRBV2 and TRBJ1-5; TRBD1 is a possible D gene (6 bases). Germline CDR1 SNHLY, CDR2 FYNNEI. The CDR3 contains 14 residues. Trimming shortened V by 7 bases and J by 5 bases, and 15 bases separated the two germline ends. For the CDR3, the DNA is TGTGCCAGCAAGGAACAGGGTGGCCATCAGCCCCAGCATTTT. Encoded protein: CASKEQGGHQPQHF.

V usage is TRBV28 and J usage is TRBJ1-5; the match to TRBD1 covers 10 bases. This CDR3 is built from 19 residues. The germline V gene encodes CDR1 MDHEN and CDR2 SYDVKM. Trimming removed 4 bases from V and 0 bases from J; junction bases left unmatched: 12. CDR3 DNA: TGTGCCAGCAGTTCTATCCGGGACAGGGGAATATATAGCAATCAGCCCCAGCATTTT. Amino acids: CASSSIRDRGIYSNQPQHF. Using reference TRBV28 and TRBJ1-5 for the parts outside the CDR3, the full variable domain is DVKVTQSSRYLVKRTGEKVFLECVQDMDHENMFWYRQDPGLGLRLIYFSYDVKMKEKGDIPEGYSVSREKKERFSLILESASTNQTSMYLCASSSIRDRGIYSNQPQHFGDGTRLSIL.